The present T cell receptor (beta chain) was sequenced within a study of PD-L1 blockade in urothelial cancer. Study overall: T cell content in blood samples showed a median of approximately 140,000.

This clone is a singleton in its sample. The length of the CDR3 is 16 residues. V shed 8 bases and J shed 3 bases, with 19 bases lying between them. CDR1 SGHNT and CDR2 YENEEA come from the germline V gene. Profiled with immunoSEQ multiplex PCR; TCRdb holds only in-frame clones, not every one. The data hold about 30,000 clones, with 84% observed a single time. Sample time point: pretreatment peripheral blood. This TCR was sampled from a man aged 60 to 69 with urothelial cancer. The sequenced sample was PBMCs, obtained around atezolizumab (anti-PD-L1) treatment. The rearrangement joins TRBV11-3 to TRBJ2-2; unclear D gene. CDR3 loop: CASARLQSSDTGELFF. In nucleotides, the CDR3 is TGTGCCAGCGCCCGGTTACAGAGCTCCGACACCGGGGAGCTGTTTTTT.